This is a list of T cell receptor beta chains from one sample in a study of CD8 T cells in ankylosing spondylitis. TCRdb re-called the 5' RACE reads with MiXCR, one entry per CDR3 protein. The table records about 510,000 distinct CDR3 sequences, roughly 5.3% of them present only once. Sequences were obtained from blood, either unsorted or a sorted T cell fraction (not recorded which). These receptors were collected from a male donor with ankylosing spondylitis. Both conserved end residues are part of each CDR3.

>TRBV10-3|TRBJ2-7
CAISEGITYEQYF
>TRBV29-1|TRBJ2-3
CSVGGGGGDTQYF
>TRBV28|TRBJ2-1
CASSSGTSGGWNEQFF
>TRBV20-1|TRBJ1-4
CSARTGTATNEKLFF
>TRBV24-1|TRBJ2-1
CATSVAGQGWKSNEQFF
>TRBV11-2|TRBJ1-2
CASSLQRTGYTF
>TRBV7-7|TRBJ2-5
CASSLERTSGQETQYF
>TRBV20-1|TRBJ2-3
CSASGTSGGDTDTQYF
>TRBV29-1|TRBJ1-5
CSAGAQGGQPQHF
>TRBV6-8|TRBJ2-5
CASSYGCGQAFKKTQYF
>TRBV10-3|TRBJ1-3
CAITPQTDRGPGNTIYF
>TRBV10-3|TRBJ1-1
CAISESWVGYDLQNTEAFF
>TRBV20-1|TRBJ2-7
CSARAQGLASYEQYF
>TRBV7-9|TRBJ2-3
CASSNRLSSTDTQYF
>TRBV7-2|TRBJ2-1
CASSLGTSGMLQFF
>TRBV28|TRBJ2-4
CASSLFRRVFGNIQYF
>TRBV6-1|TRBJ1-2
CASSTILGYTF
>TRBV6-1|TRBJ2-1
CASTISGGDEQFF
>TRBV12-3/TRBV12-4|TRBJ2-5
CASSFGLAGVRREETQYF
>TRBV9|TRBJ2-2
CASSWAAGTGELFF
>TRBV6-5|TRBJ2-1
CASSTMNREQFF
>TRBV24-1|TRBJ2-7
CATSDPNRAIYEQYF
>TRBV20-1|TRBJ1-1
CSASKGEAFF
>TRBV6-1|TRBJ1-2
CASSDTANYGYTF
>TRBV29-1|TRBJ2-3
CSVAWTSGTDTQYF
>TRBV5-1|TRBJ2-7
CASRSRGGSYEQYF
>TRBV29-1|TRBJ2-1
CSVVGYPTYNEQFF
>TRBV5-1|TRBJ1-4
CASSLQGDEKLFF
>TRBV3-1|TRBJ1-1
CASSQLFVVGAEAFF
>TRBV15|TRBJ1-3
CATSRERPVGGARINTIYF
>TRBV28|TRBJ1-1
CASSLTTYEAFF
>TRBV7-3|TRBJ2-3
CASGQGKADTQYF
>TRBV5-1|TRBJ2-3
CASSPEKGTDTQYF
>TRBV6-2/TRBV6-3|TRBJ1-1
CASSSRTVRTEAFF
>TRBV10-3|TRBJ1-2
CAISRDRDNYGYTF
>TRBV20-1|TRBJ1-5
CSARAVRGNQPQHF
>TRBV29-1|TRBJ1-2
CSVADRVRPRANYGYTF
>TRBV3-1|TRBJ2-7
CASTLGLSSYEQYF
>TRBV11-2|TRBJ2-3
CASSFRDRAGDTQYF
>TRBV7-2|TRBJ2-7
CASSLTSLGQGAYEQYF
>TRBV29-1|TRBJ2-1
CSVAVAGGQSSYNEQFF
>TRBV5-1|TRBJ2-2
CASSPRDTDPRNTGELFF